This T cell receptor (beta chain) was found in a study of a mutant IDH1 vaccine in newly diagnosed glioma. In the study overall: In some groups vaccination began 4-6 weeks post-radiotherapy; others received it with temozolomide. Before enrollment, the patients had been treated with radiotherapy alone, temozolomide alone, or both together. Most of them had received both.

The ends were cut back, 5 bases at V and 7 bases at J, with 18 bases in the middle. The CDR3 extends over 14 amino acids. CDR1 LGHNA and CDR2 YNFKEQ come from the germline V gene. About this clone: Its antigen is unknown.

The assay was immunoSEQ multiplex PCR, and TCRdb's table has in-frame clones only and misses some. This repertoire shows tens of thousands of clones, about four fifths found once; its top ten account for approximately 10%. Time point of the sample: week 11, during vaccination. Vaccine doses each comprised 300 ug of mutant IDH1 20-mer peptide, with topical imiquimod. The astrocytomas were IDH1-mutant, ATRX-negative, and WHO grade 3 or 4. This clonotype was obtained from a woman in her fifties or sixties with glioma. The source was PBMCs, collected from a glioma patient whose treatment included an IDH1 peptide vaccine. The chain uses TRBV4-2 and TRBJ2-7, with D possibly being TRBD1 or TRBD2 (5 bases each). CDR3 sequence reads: CASSIRDRGSEQYF. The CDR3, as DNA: TGTGCCAGCAGCATACGGGACCGCGGTTCGGAGCAGTACTTC.